One sample yielded the 12 T cell receptor beta chains listed below, sequenced in a study of monozygotic twins with inflammatory bowel disease. TCRdb re-called the 5' RACE reads and gives one entry per CDR3 protein, without DNA. The sample's table shows over 100,000 distinct CDR3 sequences. Input material: blood. These receptors all stem from a human donor with ulcerative colitis or Crohn's disease, or a healthy co-twin of an affected twin (not recorded which).

The chain carries TRBV7-6 and TRBJ1-2. From germline, CDR1 is SGHVS and CDR2 FNYEAQ. CDR3 length equals 19 residues. CDR3 protein: CASSPIRGGGFLPLGGYTF.

The CDR3 region is CASSLGASGLQETQYF. V and J are TRBV7-9 and TRBJ2-5; TCRdb picks TRBD2, but there is no DNA to check that call. The CDR3 covers 16 residues. Looked up from germline, CDR1 is SEHNR and CDR2 is FQNEAQ (reference sequence).

The CDR3 region is CASSEGQGEGTEAFF. The gene calls are TRBV6-1 and TRBJ1-1; TCRdb outputs TRBD1, but without DNA this stays unchecked. The CDR3 totals 15 residues. Germline V gene data show CDR1 as MNHNS and CDR2 as SASEGT.

This chain connects TRBV7-2 to TRBJ1-5; with no DNA, the TCRdb D assignment of TRBD1 cannot be verified. Germline lookup yields CDR1 SGHTA and CDR2 FQGNSA. The CDR3 totals 13 residues. The CDR3 is CASSSRGNQPQHF.

The chain joins TRBV20-1 to TRBJ1-1; with no DNA, the TCRdb D assignment of TRBD1 cannot be verified. This CDR3 comprises 14 residues. The germline gives CDR1 DFQATT, CDR2 SNEGSKA (reference sequence). CDR3 in amino acids: CSATPDRSKGEAFF.

This chain links TRBV27 with TRBJ2-7; without DNA, the TCRdb call of TRBD1 cannot be checked. There are 15 residues in the CDR3. CDR1 is MNHEY and CDR2 is SMNVEV in the germline V gene (reference sequence). The CDR3 sequence: CASSPHRGRVYEQYF.

The chain combines TRBV12-3 or TRBV12-4 with TRBJ2-7; TCRdb gives TRBD1 as the D gene, but with no DNA this cannot be confirmed. This CDR3 contains 16 residues. The chain's CDR3 is CASSMVTGTEVYEQYF.

The J gene is TRBJ1-4, the V gene TRBV6-1; absent DNA, TCRdb's TRBD1 call cannot be checked. This CDR3 region has 16 residues. Looked up from germline, CDR1 is MNHNS and CDR2 is SASEGT. This CDR3 is CASSEVLGTGDRKLFF.

The V gene is TRBV4-1, the J gene TRBJ2-3. This CDR3 comprises 15 residues. The germline CDR1 and CDR2 sequences are MGHRA and YSYEKL. The CDR3 loop reads CASSQGGLAADTQYF.

The rearrangement uses TRBV4-1 and TRBJ2-4; TCRdb outputs TRBD2, but without DNA this stays unchecked. Germline lookup yields CDR1 MGHRA and CDR2 YSYEKL. CDR3 length equals 17 residues. The chain's CDR3 is CASSHGWARGAKNIQYF.

The V and J genes are TRBV7-9 and TRBJ2-1; TCRdb selects TRBD1, and the lack of DNA leaves this call unchecked. The CDR3 consists of 16 residues. From germline, CDR1 is SEHNR and CDR2 FQNEAQ (reference sequence). CDR3 in amino acids: CASSSNRGKNYNEQFF. The whole variable domain, remainder taken from reference TRBV7-9 and TRBJ2-1, is DTGVSQNPRHKITKRGQNVTFRCDPISEHNRLYWYRQTLGQGPEFLTYFQNEAQLEKSRLLSDRFSAERPKGSFSTLEIQRTEQGDSAMYLCASSSNRGKNYNEQFFGPGTRLTVL.

The chain employs TRBV7-9 and TRBJ2-4; TCRdb designates TRBD1, a call that cannot be tested without DNA. The V gene's germline CDR1 is SEHNR and CDR2 FQNEAQ (reference sequence). This CDR3 region has 14 residues. The CDR3 sequence: CASSSAAGWNIQYF.